This T cell receptor (beta chain) stems from a study of blood T cell repertoires in COVID-19. Study-wide context: Samples of COVID-19 (acute and convalescent) were obtained from the United States, Italy and Spain.

Germline trimming cut 3 bases from V and 2 bases from J; bases unmatched to any gene: 3. The V gene's germline CDR1 is SGHRS and CDR2 YFSETQ. The CDR3 contains 14 residues. Per the study methods: For nucleated cells, counts were estimated from reference gene primer amplification. Generated by immunoSEQ multiplex PCR, the TCRdb table keeps only in-frame clones and is missing some. V, J and clone size are taken as reported in that table, and D and trimming were inferred from the DNA itself. Among more than 80,000 clones, 76% were seen once, and the ten largest hold 6.2%. The clonotype comes from an elderly man with COVID-19, enrolled during active disease. Input material: peripheral blood. The chain uses TRBV5-1 and TRBJ2-3; TRBD1 matches 7 bases. The CDR3 bases are TGCGCCAGCAGCTGGACAGGTGCCACAGATACGCAGTATTTT. Encoded protein: CASSWTGATDTQYF.